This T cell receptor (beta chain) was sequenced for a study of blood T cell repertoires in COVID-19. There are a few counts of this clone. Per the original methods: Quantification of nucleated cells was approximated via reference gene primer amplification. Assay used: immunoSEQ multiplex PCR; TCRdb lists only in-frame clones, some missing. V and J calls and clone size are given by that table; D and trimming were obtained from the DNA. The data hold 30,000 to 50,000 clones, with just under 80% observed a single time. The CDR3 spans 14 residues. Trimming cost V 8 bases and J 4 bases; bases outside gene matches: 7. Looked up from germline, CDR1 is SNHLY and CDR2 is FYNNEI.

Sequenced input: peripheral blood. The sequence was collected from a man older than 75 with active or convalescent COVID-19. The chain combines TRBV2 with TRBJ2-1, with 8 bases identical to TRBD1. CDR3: CASAGGKGYNEQFF. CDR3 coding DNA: TGTGCCAGCGCAGGGGGCAAAGGATACAATGAGCAGTTCTTC.